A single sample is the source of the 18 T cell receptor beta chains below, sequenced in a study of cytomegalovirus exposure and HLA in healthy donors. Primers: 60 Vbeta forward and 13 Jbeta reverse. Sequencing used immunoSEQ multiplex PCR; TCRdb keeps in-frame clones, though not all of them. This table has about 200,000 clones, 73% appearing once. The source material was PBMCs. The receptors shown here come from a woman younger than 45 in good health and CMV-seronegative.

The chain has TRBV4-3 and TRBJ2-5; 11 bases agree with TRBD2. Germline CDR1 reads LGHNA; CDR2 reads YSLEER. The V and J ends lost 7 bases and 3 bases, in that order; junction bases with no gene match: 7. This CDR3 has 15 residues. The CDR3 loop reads CASKALGLAEETQYF. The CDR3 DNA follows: TGCGCCAGCAAAGCTCTGGGACTAGCGGAAGAGACCCAGTACTTC.

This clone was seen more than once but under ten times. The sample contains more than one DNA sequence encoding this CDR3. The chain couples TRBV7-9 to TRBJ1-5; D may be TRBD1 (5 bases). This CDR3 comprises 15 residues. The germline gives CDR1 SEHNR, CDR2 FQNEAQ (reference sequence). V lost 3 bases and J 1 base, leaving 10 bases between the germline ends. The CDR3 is CASSFSGGSNQPQHF. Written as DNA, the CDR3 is TGTGCCAGCAGCTTTAGCGGGGGGAGCAATCAGCCCCAGCATTTT.

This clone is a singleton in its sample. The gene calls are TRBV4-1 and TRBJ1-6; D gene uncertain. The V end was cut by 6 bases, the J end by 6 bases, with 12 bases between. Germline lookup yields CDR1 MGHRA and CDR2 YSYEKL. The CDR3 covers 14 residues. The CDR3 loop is CASRSNRVNSPLHF. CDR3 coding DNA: TGCGCCAGCAGATCCAACCGGGTTAATTCACCCCTCCACTTT.

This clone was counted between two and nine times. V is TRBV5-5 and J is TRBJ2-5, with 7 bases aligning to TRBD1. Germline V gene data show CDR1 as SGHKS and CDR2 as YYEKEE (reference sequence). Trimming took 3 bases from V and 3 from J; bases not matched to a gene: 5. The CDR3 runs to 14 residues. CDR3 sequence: CASSSGQAKETQYF. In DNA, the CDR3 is TGTGCCAGCAGCTCAGGACAGGCCAAAGAGACCCAGTACTTC.

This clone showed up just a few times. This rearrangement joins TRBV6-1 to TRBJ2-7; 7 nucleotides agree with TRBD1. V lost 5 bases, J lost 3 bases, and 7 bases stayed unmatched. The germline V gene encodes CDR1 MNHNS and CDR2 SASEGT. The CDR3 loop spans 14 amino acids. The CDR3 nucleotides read TGTGCCAGCAGTCCCCGAGGGGGCGGCTACGAGCAGTACTTC. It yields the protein CASSPRGGGYEQYF.

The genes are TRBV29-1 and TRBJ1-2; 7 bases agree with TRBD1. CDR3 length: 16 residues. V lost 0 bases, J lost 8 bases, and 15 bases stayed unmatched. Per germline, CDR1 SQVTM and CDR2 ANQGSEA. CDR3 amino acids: CSVEDLGGRQGRGYTF. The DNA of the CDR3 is TGCAGCGTTGAAGATCTGGGGGGAAGACAGGGACGCGGCTACACCTTC.

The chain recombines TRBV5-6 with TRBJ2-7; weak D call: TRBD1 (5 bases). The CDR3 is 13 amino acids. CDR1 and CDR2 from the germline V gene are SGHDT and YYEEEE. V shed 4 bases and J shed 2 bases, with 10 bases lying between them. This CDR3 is CASSPTVPYEQYF. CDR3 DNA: TGTGCCAGCAGCCCGACAGTTCCCTACGAGCAGTACTTC.

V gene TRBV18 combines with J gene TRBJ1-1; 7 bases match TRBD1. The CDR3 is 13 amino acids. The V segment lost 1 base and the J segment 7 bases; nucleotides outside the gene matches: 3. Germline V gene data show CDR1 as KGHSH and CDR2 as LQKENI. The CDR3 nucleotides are TGTGCCAGCTCACCACTAGGGACAGATGAAGCTTTCTTT. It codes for CASSPLGTDEAFF.

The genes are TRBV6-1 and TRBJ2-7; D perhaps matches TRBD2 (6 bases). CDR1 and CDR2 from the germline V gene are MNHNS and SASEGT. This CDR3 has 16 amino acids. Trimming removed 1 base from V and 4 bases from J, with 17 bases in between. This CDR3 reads CASSEGGWGRQYEQYF. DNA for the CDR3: TGTGCCAGCAGTGAAGGAGGCTGGGGGAGGCAATACGAGCAGTACTTC.

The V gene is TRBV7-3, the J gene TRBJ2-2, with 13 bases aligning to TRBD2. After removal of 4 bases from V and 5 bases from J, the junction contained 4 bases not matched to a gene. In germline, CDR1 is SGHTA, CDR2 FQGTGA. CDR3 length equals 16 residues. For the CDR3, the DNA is TGTGCCAGCAGCTGGGGACTAGCGGGAAATACCGGGGAGCTGTTTTTT. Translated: CASSWGLAGNTGELFF.

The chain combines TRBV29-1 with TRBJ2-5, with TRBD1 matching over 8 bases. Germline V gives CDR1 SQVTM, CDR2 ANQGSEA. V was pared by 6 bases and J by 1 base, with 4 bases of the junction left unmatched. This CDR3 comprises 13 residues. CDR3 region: CSVGTGFQETQYF. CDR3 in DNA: TGCAGCGTCGGGACAGGATTCCAAGAGACCCAGTACTTC.

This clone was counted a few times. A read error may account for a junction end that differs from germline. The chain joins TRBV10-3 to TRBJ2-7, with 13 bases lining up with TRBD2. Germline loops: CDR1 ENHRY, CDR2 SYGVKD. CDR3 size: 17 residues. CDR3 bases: TGTGCCAGCAGTTCCACACGGGGACTAGCGGGGACCTACGAGCAGTACTTC. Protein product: CASSSTRGLAGTYEQYF.

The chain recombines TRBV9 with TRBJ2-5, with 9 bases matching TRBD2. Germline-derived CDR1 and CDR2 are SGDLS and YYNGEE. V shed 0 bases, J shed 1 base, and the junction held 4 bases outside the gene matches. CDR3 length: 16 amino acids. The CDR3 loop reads CASSVGSGGLQETQYF. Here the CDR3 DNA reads TGTGCCAGCAGCGTAGGTAGCGGGGGCCTCCAAGAGACCCAGTACTTC.

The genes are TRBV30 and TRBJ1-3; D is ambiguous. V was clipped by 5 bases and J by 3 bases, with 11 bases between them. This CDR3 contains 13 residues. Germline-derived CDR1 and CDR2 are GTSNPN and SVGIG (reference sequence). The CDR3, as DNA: TGTGCCTGGGGCCGGGAAATTGGAAACACCATATATTTT. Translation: CAWGREIGNTIYF.

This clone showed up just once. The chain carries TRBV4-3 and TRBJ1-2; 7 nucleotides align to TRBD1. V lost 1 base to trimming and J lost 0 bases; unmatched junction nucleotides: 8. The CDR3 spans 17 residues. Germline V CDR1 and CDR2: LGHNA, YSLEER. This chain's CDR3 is CASSQGFSGTANYGYTF. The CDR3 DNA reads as TGCGCCAGCAGCCAAGGGTTCTCCGGGACAGCTAACTATGGCTACACCTTC.

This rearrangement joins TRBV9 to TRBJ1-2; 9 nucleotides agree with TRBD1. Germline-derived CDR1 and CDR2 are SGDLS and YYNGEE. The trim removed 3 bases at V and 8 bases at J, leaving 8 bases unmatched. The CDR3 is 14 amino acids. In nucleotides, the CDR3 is TGTGCCAGCAGCGAGGGGACAGGGCTAGGGGGCTACACCTTC. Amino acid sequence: CASSEGTGLGGYTF.

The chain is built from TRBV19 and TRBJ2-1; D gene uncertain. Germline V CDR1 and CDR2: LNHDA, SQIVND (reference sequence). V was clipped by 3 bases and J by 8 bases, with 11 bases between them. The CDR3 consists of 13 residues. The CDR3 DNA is TGTGCCAGTAGTATCTCTAGGAGCGATGAGCAGTTCTTC. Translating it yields CASSISRSDEQFF.

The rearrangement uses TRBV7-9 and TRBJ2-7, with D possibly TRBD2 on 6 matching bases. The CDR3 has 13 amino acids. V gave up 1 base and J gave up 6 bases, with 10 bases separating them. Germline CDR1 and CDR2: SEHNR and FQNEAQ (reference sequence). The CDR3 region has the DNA TGTGCCAGCAGCTTAGTCGGGAGCGGCGAGCAGTACTTC. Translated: CASSLVGSGEQYF.